This TCR beta chain emerged from a study of blood T cell repertoires in COVID-19. As for the study in general: Some COVID-19 samples were acute and others convalescent; all came from the United States, Italy and Spain. PBMCs, B-cell-depleted T cells, or T cells were the source of the cDNA or gDNA that made up the material.

Germline V gives CDR1 SGHVS, CDR2 FNYEAQ. This CDR3 region has 17 residues. With 5 bases clipped from V and 1 base from J, the junction kept 8 bases outside the gene matches. Study processing details: Researchers report that nucleated cell counts were estimated from reference gene primer amplification. Method: immunoSEQ multiplex PCR; TCRdb's copy keeps in-frame clones and lacks some. The DNA gave D and trimming, while V, J and clone size come from that table. The table has some 140,000 clones, around 79% seen once. This TCR came from a man at least 80 years old with acute or convalescent COVID-19. The chain joins TRBV7-6 to TRBJ2-3, with 11 bases identical to TRBD2. The sequenced sample consisted of peripheral blood. CDR3 sequence: CASSPNLAGGGTDTQYF. CDR3 DNA sequence: TGTGCCAGCAGCCCAAATCTAGCGGGGGGTGGCACAGATACGCAGTATTTT.